The 9 T cell receptor beta chains given below trace back to one sample, sequenced in a study of cytomegalovirus exposure and HLA in healthy donors. 13 Jbeta primers and 60 Vbeta primers were used for the PCR. This table comes from immunoSEQ multiplex PCR, and its TCRdb copy is limited to in-frame clones, with some not included. Among some 190,000 clones listed, around 84% were seen once. Sequenced input: PBMCs. These receptors were collected from a man aged 35 to 55 in good health and CMV-seropositive.

This clone has more than one count but fewer than ten. V is TRBV6-6 and J is TRBJ2-2; tentatively, D is TRBD2 (6 bases). Per the germline V gene, CDR1 is MNHNY and CDR2 is SVGAGI (reference sequence). This CDR3 is built from 15 residues. V lost 0 bases to trimming and J lost 4 bases, with 9 bases between them. DNA of the CDR3: TGTGCCAGCAGTTACTCGATGGGGGGCACCGGGGAGCTGTTTTTT. The encoded protein is CASSYSMGGTGELFF.

The chain carries TRBV5-4 and TRBJ2-5; D unclear. The CDR3 is 13 amino acids. The V end was cut by 1 base, the J end by 4 bases, with 8 bases between. Germline CDR1 and CDR2: SGHNT and YYREEE (reference sequence). This chain's CDR3 is CASSLYGRETQYF. The DNA for the CDR3 is TGTGCCAGCAGCTTGTATGGCAGAGAGACCCAGTACTTC.

Remarks on this clone: A junction boundary mismatches the germline segment, possibly from a read error. V gene TRBV4-2 combines with J gene TRBJ1-5; D gene ambiguous. This CDR3 is built from 13 residues. In germline, CDR1 is LGHNA, CDR2 YNFKEQ. The CDR3 coding sequence is TGTGCCAGCAGCGAAGAGGGCGGAGCGGCCCAGCATTTT. Amino acids: CASSEEGGAAQHF.

Only a few counts were recorded for this clone. The chain carries TRBV5-1 and TRBJ1-4; 9 nucleotides match TRBD1. V was pared by 2 bases and J by 3 bases, with 5 bases of the junction left unmatched. The V gene's germline CDR1 is SGHRS and CDR2 YFSETQ. The CDR3 covers 16 residues. CDR3 region: CASSFTGGVPNEKLFF. As DNA, the CDR3 is TGCGCCAGCAGCTTCACAGGGGGCGTCCCTAATGAAAAACTGTTTTTT.

The chain couples TRBV10-2 to TRBJ1-5, with TRBD1 matching 9 bases. The CDR3 loop spans 14 amino acids. J gave up 4 bases and V 5 bases, and 3 bases lay outside the gene matches. Looked up from germline, CDR1 is WSHSY and CDR2 is SAAADI. CDR3 residues: CASSPDRGNQPQHF. The DNA for the CDR3 is TGCGCCAGCAGTCCGGACAGGGGAAATCAGCCCCAGCATTTT.

The rearrangement links TRBV7-9 to TRBJ2-3, with TRBD2 as a possible D gene (7 bases). Germline V lookup: CDR1 SEHNR, CDR2 FQNEAQ (reference sequence). There are 15 residues in the CDR3. Trimming stripped 4 bases from V and 4 bases from J, with 15 bases between. The CDR3 spells CASSYLRGASDTQYF. The CDR3 DNA is TGTGCCAGCAGCTACCTCCGGGGGGCGTCAGATACGCAGTATTTT.

The chain has TRBV2 and TRBJ1-6, with 9 bases aligning to TRBD1. This CDR3 spans 15 amino acids. Unmatched junction bases numbered 7, after V lost 6 bases and J lost 7 bases. CDR1 is SNHLY, CDR2 FYNNEI, per germline. The DNA of the CDR3 is TGTGCCAGCAGGAGTGCCGGGACAGGGAATTCACCCCTCCACTTT. Its translation is CASRSAGTGNSPLHF.

The chain couples TRBV7-9 to TRBJ2-3, with TRBD2 matching 9 bases. Unmatched junction bases numbered 9, after V lost 5 bases and J lost 6 bases. This CDR3 is built from 15 residues. Germline-derived CDR1 and CDR2 are SEHNR and FQNEAQ (reference sequence). The CDR3 nucleotides read TGTGCCAGCAGCAACGGACTAGCGTTTACTGATACGCAGTATTTT. Translation: CASSNGLAFTDTQYF.

The chain combines TRBV14 with TRBJ1-1; tentative D call: TRBD1 (5 bases). Germline V lookup: CDR1 SGHDN, CDR2 FVKESK. The ends were cut back, 4 bases at V and 3 bases at J, with 9 bases in the middle. This CDR3 is 13 amino acids long. CDR3 sequence (DNA): TGTGCCAGCAGCCCACCGGGGGACACTGAAGCTTTCTTT. Translated: CASSPPGDTEAFF.